This record looks at one T cell receptor beta chain sequence and its context. The target antigen is unknown. This table comes from immunoSEQ multiplex PCR, and its TCRdb copy is limited to in-frame clones, with some not included. The sample records around 990,000 clones, roughly 80% being singletons. The data were taken from a study of shared clonotypes between healthy human individuals. Whole-study results and caveats: Richness estimates generally favored naive over memory subsets. Some naive CD4 clonotypes, 4% to 6%, turned up in common across a few donors.

CDR3 length equals 14 residues. V gave up 2 bases and J gave up 5 bases, with 12 bases separating them. Germline CDR1 and CDR2: LNHNV and YYDKDF (reference sequence). The sample taken for sequencing was memory CD4+ T cells from PBMCs. Subset of the sample: CD45RA-negative fraction. The chain uses TRBV15 and TRBJ2-5; D ambiguous. This TCR was sampled from a man aged 18 to 30 in good health. Some clones in this sample may be carry-over from other donors' samples. This CDR3 reads CATSRSMGWETQYF. The DNA for the CDR3 is TGTGCCACCAGCAGATCGATGGGCTGGGAGACCCAGTACTTC.